The rows below give T cell receptor beta chains drawn from one sample of a study of CD8 T cells in Susac syndrome. Each CDR3 protein gets one entry after TCRdb re-called the immunoSEQ multiplex PCR reads with MiXCR. The repertoire includes around 180,000 distinct CDR3 sequences, 85% to 95% of them detected once, and around 0.09% sits in the top ten. Sequencing input: CD4+ T cells from PBMCs. All receptors come from a human donor with multiple sclerosis. CDR3s include the opening cysteine and the closing phenylalanine or tryptophan. The order of the fields is D gene, J gene, V gene, clone size, CDR3 DNA, CDR3 protein. The D gene is left open where the match is weak. For some rows the clone size is stated as once, few or many, or as a class when expanded; others skip it.

>.|TRBJ1-1|TRBV4-2|.
TGTGCCAGCAGCCAAGAAGGGACATCCGGGACTGAAGCTTTCTTT
CASSQEGTSGTEAFF
>.|TRBJ1-4|TRBV2|.
TGTGCCAGCAGTCGAGGACAGTTTAATGAAAAACTGTTTTTT
CASSRGQFNEKLFF
>.|TRBJ1-5|TRBV9|.
TGTGCCAGCAGCGTAAGGCTCGATCAGCCCCAGCATTTT
CASSVRLDQPQHF
>.|TRBJ1-1|TRBV9|.
TGTGCCAGCAGCGTAGATGCAGGGGACACTGAAGCTTTCTTT
CASSVDAGDTEAFF
>TRBD1|TRBJ1-1|TRBV3-1|few
TGTGCCAGCAGCCAAGGCCAGGGGGCAGGCACTGAAGCTTTCTTT
CASSQGQGAGTEAFF
>TRBD1|TRBJ1-1|TRBV30|.
TGTGCCCGAGGGGGCAGGGGCACTGAAGCTTTCTTT
CARGGRGTEAFF
>TRBD2|TRBJ2-7|TRBV20-1|.
TGCAGTGCTAGCCATCGACGACTGTTGGGAGGGTGGGAGCAGTACTTC
CSASHRRLLGGWEQYF
>.|TRBJ1-3|TRBV2|.
TGTGCCAGCAGCGCAACGGGCTCTGGAAACACCATATATTTT
CASSATGSGNTIYF
>TRBD2|TRBJ2-7|TRBV5-4|.
TGTGCCAGCAGCCAAGGGACTAGCGGGACCGCCTACGAGCAGTACTTC
CASSQGTSGTAYEQYF
>.|TRBJ1-2|TRBV5-1|.
TGCGCCAGCAGCTACTCAGGGCGGGGCTACACCTTC
CASSYSGRGYTF
>TRBD1|TRBJ2-5|TRBV10-3|.
TGTGCCATCAGTGCCCGGACAGGTACAAAAGAGACCCAGTACTTC
CAISARTGTKETQYF
>.|TRBJ1-5|TRBV7-9|.
TGTGCCAGCAGCTTAGCGGATTATCAGCCCCAGCATTTT
CASSLADYQPQHF
>.|TRBJ2-5|TRBV2|.
TGTGCCAGCAGTGAAGCTACCGGGACGAGAGAGACCCAGTACTTC
CASSEATGTRETQYF
>TRBD2|TRBJ2-7|TRBV5-1|once
TGCGCCAGCAGCTTGAAGCTAGCGGGGGCCCAAACCTACGAGCAGTACTTC
CASSLKLAGAQTYEQYF
>TRBD1|TRBJ1-2|TRBV19|.
TGTGCCAGTAAGCTACAGGGGGCCGGCGATGGCTACACCTTC
CASKLQGAGDGYTF
>TRBD2|TRBJ2-5|TRBV20-1|.
TGCAGTGCGGTTCGACTAGCGGGGTCAAAAGAGACCCAGTACTTC
CSAVRLAGSKETQYF